The 19 T cell receptor beta chains below all came from one sample that was sequenced in a study of shared clonotypes between healthy human individuals. The protocol was immunoSEQ multiplex PCR, while the TCRdb copy is restricted to in-frame clones and leaves out a portion. The sample lists around 550,000 clones, 90% to 96% occurring once. Sequenced sample: naive CD4+ T cells sorted from blood. Subset here: CD45RA+ positively selected. These TCRs come from a woman in her thirties in good health.

The CDR3 sequence: CASLRTGDTGELFF. The DNA of the CDR3 is TGTGCCAGCTTAAGGACAGGCGACACCGGGGAGCTGTTTTTT. The V and J genes are TRBV6-1 and TRBJ2-2; 7 bases map to TRBD1. CDR1 and CDR2 (germline): MNHNS, SASEGT. Trimming at V came to 8 bases and at J to 3 bases, leaving 6 bases not matched to a gene. This CDR3 has 14 amino acids.

V and J are TRBV4-1 and TRBJ1-4; 9 positions agree with TRBD1. The CDR3 runs 16 residues. Germline V lookup: CDR1 MGHRA, CDR2 YSYEKL. Trimming cost V 1 base and J 7 bases; bases outside gene matches: 7. The chain's CDR3 is CASSQGDGTGSEKLFF. In nucleotides, the CDR3 is TGCGCCAGCAGCCAAGGGGACGGGACAGGGAGTGAAAAACTGTTTTTT.

The chain carries TRBV27 and TRBJ2-1; 12 nucleotides align to TRBD1. From germline, CDR1 is MNHEY and CDR2 SMNVEV (reference sequence). The length of the CDR3 is 15 residues. Unmatched junction bases numbered 4, after V lost 4 bases and J lost 6 bases. CDR3 in amino acids: CASSSLGQGANEQFF. The CDR3 bases are TGTGCCAGCAGTTCGCTGGGACAGGGGGCCAATGAGCAGTTCTTC.

This chain uses TRBV5-6 with TRBJ2-7, with TRBD2 as a possible D gene (6 bases). Germline CDR1 SGHDT, CDR2 YYEEEE. CDR3 size: 16 residues. The V and J ends lost 2 bases and 3 bases respectively, with 18 bases between them. The CDR3 DNA follows: TGTGCCAGCAGCTTATTGTCTGGCGGGACCTACTACGAGCAGTACTTC. Its translation: CASSLLSGGTYYEQYF.

The chain uses TRBV5-1 and TRBJ2-5, with D maybe TRBD1 (6 bases). The J call could be wrong; TRBJ2-7 is a better fit for the DNA end. The V gene's germline CDR1 is SGHRS and CDR2 YFSETQ. CDR3 length: 15 residues. CDR3 DNA: TGCGCCAGCAGGTATACGGACAGCCCCTCCTACGAGCAGTACTTC. It is translated as CASRYTDSPSYEQYF.

The V call is TRBV28, the J call TRBJ1-5; unclear D gene. Trimming cost V 8 bases and J 2 bases, with 10 bases left between them. Germline CDR1 is MDHEN and CDR2 is SYDVKM. The CDR3 totals 13 residues. CDR3 protein: CASLGPGNQPQHF. The CDR3 coding sequence is TGTGCCAGCTTAGGGCCGGGCAATCAGCCCCAGCATTTT.

The chain has TRBV6-5 and TRBJ2-7; 7 bases align to TRBD1. From germline, CDR1 is MNHEY and CDR2 SVGAGI. CDR3 length: 14 residues. Losses at the gene ends were 4 bases for V and 3 bases for J; bases not matched to a gene: 6. This chain's CDR3 is CASSLRDRYYEQYF. CDR3 in DNA: TGTGCCAGCAGTTTGAGGGACAGATACTACGAGCAGTACTTC.

The rearrangement uses TRBV5-1 and TRBJ1-2; unclear D gene. The CDR3 length is 13 residues. The germline V gene has CDR1 SGHRS and CDR2 YFSETQ. Trimming took off 2 bases at V and 2 bases at J, with 7 bases between the two ends. CDR3 sequence: CASSFTTNYGYTF. CDR3 coding DNA: TGCGCCAGCAGCTTTACGACCAACTATGGCTACACCTTC.

CDR3 amino acids: CASTWTASNYGYTF. The CDR3 DNA follows: TGTGCCAGCACCTGGACAGCCTCTAACTATGGCTACACCTTC. The V and J genes are TRBV7-9 and TRBJ1-2, with D possibly matching TRBD1 (6 bases). The CDR3 sequence is 14 residues long. V lost 7 bases and J 0 bases, leaving 12 bases between the germline ends. Looked up from germline, CDR1 is SEHNR and CDR2 is FQNEAQ (reference sequence).

This chain uses TRBV15 with TRBJ1-6, with D hard to call. Germline V gene lookup returns CDR1 LNHNV and CDR2 YYDKDF (reference sequence). The CDR3 is 14 residues long. Trimming pared 0 bases from V and 13 bases from J, leaving 13 bases between. The CDR3 region is CATSRDPGGEPLHF. The CDR3 DNA follows: TGTGCCACCAGCAGAGATCCGGGTGGGGAGCCCCTCCACTTT.

The rearrangement joins TRBV10-3 to TRBJ2-1, with 11 nucleotides matching TRBD1. V shed 10 bases, J shed 1 base, and the junction held 9 bases outside the gene matches. The CDR3 sequence is 16 residues long. Germline CDR1 reads ENHRY; CDR2 reads SYGVKD. As DNA, the CDR3 is TGTGCCACCCAGGGACAGGGGGAAAATTCCTACAATGAGCAGTTCTTC. Encoded protein: CATQGQGENSYNEQFF.

This chain uses TRBV6-6 with TRBJ2-3; no firm D call. The germline V gene has CDR1 MNHNY and CDR2 SVGAGI (reference sequence). CDR3 length: 13 residues. V was pared by 5 bases and J by 4 bases, with 10 bases between. This chain's CDR3 is CASSPGSADTQYF. The CDR3 DNA is TGTGCCAGCAGTCCGGGTTCGGCAGATACGCAGTATTTT.

DNA of the CDR3: TGTGCCATCCGGGTAGGGACGGAGACCCAGTACTTC. As protein: CAIRVGTETQYF. The rearrangement uses TRBV2 and TRBJ2-5, with D tentatively TRBD1 or TRBD2 (5 bases each). The CDR3 has 12 amino acids. Germline V gene sequence: CDR1 SNHLY, CDR2 FYNNEI. Trimming took 10 bases from V and 5 from J, leaving 14 bases between them.

This chain uses TRBV19 with TRBJ2-5; the D gene is possibly TRBD2 (6 bases). The CDR3 sequence is 13 residues long. The V and J ends lost 6 bases and 2 bases respectively, with 10 bases between them. Germline V gene lookup returns CDR1 LNHDA and CDR2 SQIVND (reference sequence). The CDR3 sequence: CASSGSWQETQYF. CDR3 in DNA: TGTGCCAGTAGCGGGAGCTGGCAAGAGACCCAGTACTTC.

The chain recombines TRBV7-9 with TRBJ2-1; 8 bases match TRBD2. Per germline, CDR1 SEHNR and CDR2 FQNEAQ (reference sequence). V lost 7 bases, J lost 3 bases, and 14 bases stayed unmatched. The CDR3 length is 17 residues. CDR3 sequence: CASTSRGGAGNYNEQFF. CDR3 DNA sequence: TGTGCCAGCACCAGCCGGGGGGGAGCGGGCAACTACAATGAGCAGTTCTTC. The complete variable domain, with remaining parts taken from reference TRBV7-9 and TRBJ2-1, reads DTGVSQNPRHKITKRGQNVTFRCDPISEHNRLYWYRQTLGQGPEFLTYFQNEAQLEKSRLLSDRFSAERPKGSFSTLEIQRTEQGDSAMYLCASTSRGGAGNYNEQFFGPGTRLTVL.

This sequence joins TRBV6-5 and TRBJ2-7, with TRBD1 matching 9 bases. The CDR3 runs to 15 residues. The junction had 4 bases not matched to a gene; V was cut back by 0 bases and J by 4 bases. CDR1 is MNHEY and CDR2 is SVGAGI in the germline V gene. The CDR3 here is CASSYSGTGLYEQYF. The CDR3 nucleotides are TGTGCCAGCAGTTACTCCGGGACAGGGCTTTACGAGCAGTACTTC.

The chain uses TRBV15 and TRBJ1-4; weak D call: TRBD1 (5 bases). Germline CDR1 is LNHNV and CDR2 is YYDKDF (reference sequence). The CDR3 totals 14 residues. Between the trimmed V and J ends, which lost 6 bases and 4 bases, there was a span of 12 bases. The CDR3 region is CATRYRPFNEKLFF. In nucleotides, the CDR3 is TGTGCCACCAGATACAGGCCCTTTAATGAAAAACTGTTTTTT.

This rearrangement joins TRBV5-4 to TRBJ1-4; a possible D gene is TRBD1 (5 bases). This CDR3 contains 15 residues. Germline CDR1 and CDR2: SGHNT and YYREEE (reference sequence). Trimming shortened V by 5 bases and J by 4 bases, and 15 bases separated the two germline ends. CDR3 bases: TGTGCCAGCAGTTCGAGACAGACGGGTAATGAAAAACTGTTTTTT. Translation gives CASSSRQTGNEKLFF.

As concerns this clone: This sample also contains other DNA sequences that code for the same CDR3. The V and J genes are TRBV28 and TRBJ1-1; D remains ambiguous. Germline CDR1 and CDR2: MDHEN and SYDVKM. There are 14 residues in the CDR3. V gave up 3 bases and J gave up 2 bases, with 10 bases separating them. CDR3 in amino acids: CASSLPGLNTEAFF. The CDR3 region has the DNA TGTGCCAGCAGTTTGCCAGGCCTAAACACTGAAGCTTTCTTT.